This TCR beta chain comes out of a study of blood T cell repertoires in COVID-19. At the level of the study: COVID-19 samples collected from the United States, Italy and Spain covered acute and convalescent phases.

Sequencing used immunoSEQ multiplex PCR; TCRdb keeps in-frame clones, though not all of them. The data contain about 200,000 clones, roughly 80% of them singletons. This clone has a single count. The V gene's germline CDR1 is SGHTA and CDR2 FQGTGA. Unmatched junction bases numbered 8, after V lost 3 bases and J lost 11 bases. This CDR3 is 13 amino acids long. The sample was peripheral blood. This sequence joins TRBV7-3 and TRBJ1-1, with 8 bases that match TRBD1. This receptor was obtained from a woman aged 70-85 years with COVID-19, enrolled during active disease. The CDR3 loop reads CASSFDRGNIAFF. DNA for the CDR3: TGTGCCAGCAGCTTCGACAGGGGTAATATCGCTTTCTTT. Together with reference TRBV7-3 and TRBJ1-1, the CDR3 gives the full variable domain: GAGVSQTPSNKVTEKGKYVELRCDPISGHTALYWYRQSLGQGPEFLIYFQGTGAADDSGLPNDRFFAVRPEGSVSTLKIQRTERGDSAVYLCASSFDRGNIAFFGQGTRLTVV.